Judged by abundance, the clone carrying this T cell receptor beta chain is medium-sized. Its antigen is not known. The data belong to a study of early T cells in non-severe SARS-CoV-2 infection. Whole-study findings and limits: VDJdb-based matching was biased toward anti-spike CD8 responses and missed private and CD4 specificities.

MiXCR was run by TCRdb on the 5' RACE reads, yielding one entry per CDR3 protein. The sample consists of approximately 30,000 distinct CDR3 sequences, roughly 7.1% of them appearing once. The germline V gene has CDR1 DFQATT and CDR2 SNEGSKA (reference sequence). The CDR3 sequence is 11 residues long. Trimming cost V 6 bases and J 3 bases, with 6 bases left between them. This TCR derives from an adult who was a healthcare worker with PCR-confirmed SARS-CoV-2 infection or an uninfected control (not recorded which). The chain combines TRBV20-1 with TRBJ2-1; no firm D call. The input for sequencing was whole blood, taken at baseline. CDR3 sequence (DNA): TGCAGTGCGAGCATCTACAATGAGCAGTTCTTC. It is translated as CSASIYNEQFF.